A single sample is the source of the 26 T cell receptor beta chains below, sequenced in a study of cytomegalovirus exposure and HLA in healthy donors. This table comes from immunoSEQ multiplex PCR, and its TCRdb copy is limited to in-frame clones, with some not included. The sample lists some 170,000 clones; about 88% were seen once. What was sequenced was PBMCs. The receptors here all came from a woman aged 18-35 years in good health and CMV-seronegative.

V gene TRBV7-2 combines with J gene TRBJ2-2, with TRBD2 matching over 8 bases. CDR1 is SGHTA and CDR2 is FQGNSA in the germline V gene. With V trimmed by 1 base and J by 4 bases, 5 bases remained unmatched. The CDR3 has 16 residues. The CDR3 reads CASSLEAGAATGELFF. Here the CDR3 DNA reads TGTGCCAGCAGCTTAGAAGCGGGAGCGGCCACCGGGGAGCTGTTTTTT.

This sequence joins TRBV7-2 and TRBJ2-2; 7 bases agree with TRBD1. CDR1 and CDR2 (germline): SGHTA, FQGNSA. Trimming took 3 bases from V and 4 from J; bases not matched to a gene: 8. This CDR3 has 16 amino acids. The CDR3 sequence: CASSFRQGGGTGELFF. The CDR3 DNA reads TGTGCCAGCAGCTTTAGACAGGGCGGCGGCACCGGGGAGCTGTTTTTT.

The chain carries TRBV21-1 and TRBJ2-3; the D call TRBD2 from the table was never checked on the DNA. TRBV21-1 is a pseudogene locus. CDR3 length: 19 amino acids. The CDR3 sequence: CASSKDEGLRGDSTDTQYF. CDR3 DNA sequence: TGTGCCAGCAGCAAAGATGAGGGCCTGCGGGGGGACAGCACAGATACGCAGTATTTT.

The gene calls are TRBV12-5 and TRBJ1-3; 9 nucleotides line up with TRBD1. Trimming took 6 bases from V and 5 from J; bases not matched to a gene: 8. The germline CDR1 and CDR2 sequences are LGHNT and FRNRAP. CDR3 length: 15 amino acids. The CDR3 region is CASGLQGARRNTIYF. CDR3 nucleotide sequence: TGTGCTAGTGGCTTACAGGGGGCGCGGAGAAACACCATATATTTT.

This chain uses TRBV5-4 with TRBJ1-6, with D unclear. CDR1 and CDR2 (germline): SGHNT, YYREEE (reference sequence). The CDR3 has 12 residues. V lost 3 bases and J lost 8, with 6 bases in between. CDR3 sequence reads: CASSSPDSPLHF. The CDR3 bases are TGTGCCAGCAGCTCACCAGATTCACCCCTCCACTTT.

This rearrangement joins TRBV27 to TRBJ1-6, with 9 nucleotides matching TRBD1. This CDR3 spans 17 amino acids. V shed 3 bases and J 9 bases; nucleotides not matched to a gene: 12. Germline CDR1 reads MNHEY; CDR2 reads SMNVEV (reference sequence). CDR3 residues: CASSFPRTGARGSPLHF. Here the CDR3 DNA reads TGTGCCAGCAGTTTTCCGCGGACAGGGGCCAGGGGTTCACCCCTCCACTTT.

This clone was seen more than once but under ten times. CDR3 protein: CASSQDRYRPNYGYTF. The CDR3 DNA follows: TGTGCCAGCAGCCAAGATCGATACAGGCCTAACTATGGCTACACCTTC. The chain combines TRBV14 with TRBJ1-2; a possible D gene is TRBD1 (5 bases). Germline CDR1 SGHDN, CDR2 FVKESK. The V and J ends lost 0 bases and 0 bases respectively, with 11 bases between them. CDR3 length: 16 amino acids. Full variable domain (rest looked up from reference TRBV14 and TRBJ1-2): EAGVTQFPSHSVIEKGQTVTLRCDPISGHDNLYWYRRVMGKEIKFLLHFVKESKQDESGMPNNRFLAERTGGTYSTLKVQPAELEDSGVYFCASSQDRYRPNYGYTFGSGTRLTVV.

The V call is TRBV4-3, the J call TRBJ1-4; 8 nucleotides match TRBD1. CDR1 and CDR2 (germline): LGHNA, YSLEER. J was trimmed by 2 bases and V by 1 base; bases with no gene match: 6. This CDR3 region has 17 residues. The CDR3 bases are TGCGCCAGCAGCCAAGGGGCAGGGGGCGCGACTAATGAAAAACTGTTTTTT. Protein product: CASSQGAGGATNEKLFF.

The chain combines TRBV5-5 with TRBJ1-4; D gene uncertain. The CDR3 is made up of 17 amino acids. Germline V gene sequence: CDR1 SGHKS, CDR2 YYEKEE (reference sequence). V was trimmed by 4 bases and J by 3 bases, leaving 19 bases between them. This CDR3 is CASSMRIGEDANEKLFF. Here the CDR3 DNA reads TGTGCCAGCAGCATGCGCATCGGGGAGGATGCTAATGAAAAACTGTTTTTT.

The chain joins TRBV19 to TRBJ2-7; 10 bases map to TRBD2. Germline CDR1 is LNHDA and CDR2 is SQIVND (reference sequence). After removal of 1 base from V and 2 bases from J, the junction contained 8 bases not matched to a gene. This CDR3 has 17 residues. This CDR3 reads CASSIGRTSGSPYEQYF. DNA of the CDR3: TGTGCCAGTAGTATAGGTAGGACTAGCGGTTCTCCCTACGAGCAGTACTTC.

CDR3 sequence: CASSWTGEDGYTF. In DNA, the CDR3 is TGTGCCAGCAGCTGGACAGGCGAGGATGGCTACACCTTC. The chain carries TRBV5-4 and TRBJ1-2; TRBD1 matches at 7 bases. V dropped 3 bases and J dropped 6; count of bases not matched to a gene: 5. This CDR3 comprises 13 residues. Germline values: CDR1 SGHNT, CDR2 YYREEE (reference sequence).

The chain combines TRBV2 with TRBJ2-7, with 9 bases identical to TRBD2. Germline CDR1 SNHLY, CDR2 FYNNEI. V lost 10 bases and J lost 1; bases outside the gene matches: 8. The CDR3 has 14 amino acids. CDR3 protein: CATAGGRGSYEQYF. The CDR3 region has the DNA TGTGCCACGGCGGGGGGGCGCGGGTCCTACGAGCAGTACTTC.

The chain links TRBV15 to TRBJ1-1, with D possibly matching TRBD1 (5 bases). Germline loops: CDR1 LNHNV, CDR2 YYDKDF (reference sequence). The CDR3 covers 14 residues. Trimming left V 1 base short and J 4 bases short, with 10 bases between. The CDR3 DNA reads as TGTGCCACCAGCAGAGTTGGGGGGAGCACTGAAGCTTTCTTT. This translates into CATSRVGGSTEAFF.

The rearrangement joins TRBV10-3 to TRBJ2-5, with D possibly being TRBD2 (6 bases). Germline V gene data show CDR1 as ENHRY and CDR2 as SYGVKD. V dropped 2 bases and J dropped 0 bases, with 10 bases sitting between them. The CDR3 length is 15 residues. CDR3 region: CAISEGSSDQETQYF. The CDR3 DNA follows: TGTGCCATCAGTGAGGGGTCTAGCGACCAAGAGACCCAGTACTTC.

The chain recombines TRBV11-2 with TRBJ1-4, with 7 bases identical to TRBD1. The junction had 15 bases not matched to a gene; V was cut back by 4 bases and J by 4 bases. Germline-derived CDR1 and CDR2 are SGHAT and FQNNGV. The CDR3 is made up of 18 amino acids. The CDR3 protein is CASSSPRNRDRFNEKLFF. In DNA, the CDR3 is TGTGCCAGCAGCTCGCCCAGAAACAGGGACAGATTTAATGAAAAACTGTTTTTT.

This chain links TRBV6-6 with TRBJ2-7; tentatively, D is TRBD2 (6 bases). The CDR3 is 16 amino acids. Germline CDR1 is MNHNY and CDR2 is SVGAGI (reference sequence). V lost 2 bases and J lost 4, with 18 bases in between. DNA for the CDR3: TGTGCCAGCAGTTACCCGCCCCCGCGGGATTTATACGAGCAGTACTTC. Translating it yields CASSYPPPRDLYEQYF.

V usage is TRBV6-5 and J usage is TRBJ2-6, with D possibly matching TRBD1 (5 bases). The CDR3 loop spans 13 amino acids. CDR1 MNHEY and CDR2 SVGAGI come from the germline V gene. The ends were cut back, 11 bases at V and 2 bases at J, with 10 bases in the middle. The CDR3 sequence is CAGSGPGANVLTF. The CDR3 coding sequence is TGTGCCGGATCAGGGCCTGGGGCCAACGTCCTGACTTTC.

The chain uses TRBV29-1 and TRBJ1-3, with D possibly being TRBD1 (5 bases). The germline gives CDR1 SQVTM, CDR2 ANQGSEA. This CDR3 has 16 residues. V gave up 2 bases and J gave up 2 bases, with 16 bases separating them. CDR3 region: CSVELPREVTGNTIYF. The CDR3 DNA follows: TGCAGCGTTGAACTCCCCAGGGAGGTGACTGGAAACACCATATATTTT. The full variable domain, its missing parts supplied by reference TRBV29-1 and TRBJ1-3, is SAVISQKPSRDICQRGTSLTIQCQVDSQVTMMFWYRQQPGQSLTLIATANQGSEATYESGFVIDKFPISRPNLTFSTLTVSNMSPEDSSIYLCSVELPREVTGNTIYFGEGSWLTVV.

The V gene is TRBV11-2, the J gene TRBJ1-1; D possibly corresponds to TRBD1 (6 bases). The V and J ends lost 7 bases and 6 bases respectively, with 12 bases between them. Germline lookup yields CDR1 SGHAT and CDR2 FQNNGV. CDR3 length: 12 residues. CDR3 in amino acids: CASTTGIAEAFF. CDR3 bases: TGTGCCAGCACTACAGGGATCGCTGAAGCTTTCTTT. Full variable domain (rest looked up from reference TRBV11-2 and TRBJ1-1): EAGVAQSPRYKIIEKRQSVAFWCNPISGHATLYWYQQILGQGPKLLIQFQNNGVVDDSQLPKDRFSAERLKGVDSTLKIQPAKLEDSAVYLCASTTGIAEAFFGQGTRLTVV.

This clone was picked up one time. The chain links TRBV19 to TRBJ2-2; 16 nucleotides align to TRBD2. This CDR3 region has 17 residues. With 9 bases clipped from V and 0 bases from J, the junction kept 4 bases outside the gene matches. Germline CDR1 and CDR2: LNHDA and SQIVND (reference sequence). The CDR3 here is CASVGTSGGANTGELFF. CDR3 in DNA: TGTGCCAGCGTCGGGACTAGCGGGGGGGCGAACACCGGGGAGCTGTTTTTT. Together with reference TRBV19 and TRBJ2-2, the CDR3 gives the full variable domain: DGGITQSPKYLFRKEGQNVTLSCEQNLNHDAMYWYRQDPGQGLRLIYYSQIVNDFQKGDIAEGYSVSREKKESFPLTVTSAQKNPTAFYLCASVGTSGGANTGELFFGEGSRLTVL.

This sequence joins TRBV19 and TRBJ2-7; 7 nucleotides align to TRBD1. This CDR3 comprises 14 residues. With 7 bases clipped from V and 0 bases from J, the junction kept 6 bases outside the gene matches. From germline, CDR1 is LNHDA and CDR2 SQIVND (reference sequence). The CDR3 spells CASMGTVDSYEQYF. CDR3 nucleotides: TGTGCCAGTATGGGGACAGTAGACTCCTACGAGCAGTACTTC. Based on the CDR3 plus reference TRBV19 and TRBJ2-7, the full variable domain is DGGITQSPKYLFRKEGQNVTLSCEQNLNHDAMYWYRQDPGQGLRLIYYSQIVNDFQKGDIAEGYSVSREKKESFPLTVTSAQKNPTAFYLCASMGTVDSYEQYFGPGTRLTVT.

The rearrangement uses TRBV5-6 and TRBJ1-4; D is uncertain. Germline V gives CDR1 SGHDT, CDR2 YYEEEE. This CDR3 has 15 amino acids. V lost 4 bases, J lost 3 bases, and 13 bases lay in between. The CDR3 region has the DNA TGTGCCAGCAGCCGAAGACCAGCGCCTAATGAAAAACTGTTTTTT. It encodes CASSRRPAPNEKLFF.

The J gene is TRBJ1-3, the V gene TRBV5-4, with D possibly matching TRBD1 (6 bases). Trimming stripped 4 bases from V and 3 bases from J, with 20 bases between. CDR3 length: 17 amino acids. From germline, CDR1 is SGHNT and CDR2 YYREEE (reference sequence). Here the CDR3 DNA reads TGTGCCAGCAGCCCTGGGGGCATGGAACACTTTGGAAACACCATATATTTT. It encodes CASSPGGMEHFGNTIYF.

The chain combines TRBV19 with TRBJ1-6; 7 bases align to TRBD1. Unmatched junction bases numbered 7, after V lost 9 bases and J lost 5 bases. CDR3 length: 14 amino acids. CDR1 is LNHDA, CDR2 SQIVND, per germline (reference sequence). CDR3 bases: TGTGCCAGCGTTCAGGGACAGAATAATTCACCCCTCCACTTT. This translates into CASVQGQNNSPLHF. Looking up the rest from reference TRBV19 and TRBJ1-6 gives the full variable domain: DGGITQSPKYLFRKEGQNVTLSCEQNLNHDAMYWYRQDPGQGLRLIYYSQIVNDFQKGDIAEGYSVSREKKESFPLTVTSAQKNPTAFYLCASVQGQNNSPLHFGNGTRLTVT.

This chain joins TRBV7-2 and TRBJ1-2, with a possible D match to TRBD1 (6 bases). Trimming took off 5 bases at V and 5 bases at J, with 12 bases between the two ends. The CDR3 extends over 13 amino acids. CDR1 SGHTA and CDR2 FQGNSA come from the germline V gene. The CDR3 sequence: CASSPQGIYGYTF. In DNA form, the CDR3 reads TGTGCCAGCAGCCCCCAGGGGATTTATGGCTACACCTTC.

V is TRBV9 and J is TRBJ1-2; no clear D gene. With 4 bases removed from V and 7 bases from J, the gap between germline ends came to 11 bases. This CDR3 comprises 12 residues. Germline V gene data show CDR1 as SGDLS and CDR2 as YYNGEE. The CDR3 sequence: CASSPRAGGYTF. Written as DNA, the CDR3 is TGTGCCAGCAGCCCCCGAGCGGGTGGCTACACCTTC. Full variable domain (missing parts from reference TRBV9 and TRBJ1-2): DSGVTQTPKHLITATGQRVTLRCSPRSGDLSVYWYQQSLDQGLQFLIQYYNGEERAKGNILERFSAQQFPDLHSELNLSSLELGDSALYFCASSPRAGGYTFGSGTRLTVV.